The 29 T cell receptor beta chains below all came from one sample that was sequenced in a study of brain T cells in children with intractable seizures (dated by TCRdb to about 2021). The time point label for this specimen denotes: resected brain tissue, or blood drawn just prior to surgery. Library method: the immunoSEQ multiplex PCR assay. TCRdb obtained this table from immuneACCESS and retained in-frame rearrangements with V and J assigned. These tables miss some clones; where compared with another copy, unresolved V genes account for less than half of the shortfall, and the remainder is unexplained. This sample is represented by 50,000 to 80,000 clones; approximately 95% of them were singletons. Together, the top ten hold around 0.4% of the sample. Specimen: peripheral blood, collected at surgery. Source of these receptors: a boy less than two years old with focal cortical dysplasia and intractable seizures.

This chain links TRBV7-9 with TRBJ1-2; 7 positions match TRBD1. Germline V gives CDR1 SEHNR, CDR2 FQNEAQ (reference sequence). This CDR3 comprises 13 residues. V shed 5 bases and J 8 bases; nucleotides not matched to a gene: 8. The CDR3 loop reads CASSEGQVGGYTF. The CDR3 region has the DNA TGTGCCAGCAGCGAAGGACAGGTTGGAGGCTACACCTTC.

The rearrangement uses TRBV7-2 and TRBJ2-3; TRBD1 matches at 12 bases. With 5 bases clipped from V and 0 bases from J, the junction kept 9 bases outside the gene matches. The CDR3 totals 18 residues. CDR1 SGHTA and CDR2 FQGNSA come from the germline V gene. The CDR3 region has the DNA TGTGCCAGCAGCCCTAGGGACAGGGGGCTAGGTAGCACAGATACGCAGTATTTT. This translates into CASSPRDRGLGSTDTQYF.

V and J are TRBV3-1 (or the pseudogene TRBV3-2) and TRBJ1-2; D might be TRBD1 (5 bases). Germline CDR1 is LGHDT and CDR2 is YNNKEL (reference sequence). The CDR3 covers 12 residues. V gave up 4 bases and J gave up 5 bases, with 8 bases separating them. The CDR3 DNA reads as TGTGCCAGCAGCCCGGGGACTTATGGCTACACCTTC. It specifies CASSPGTYGYTF.

The genes are TRBV19 and TRBJ2-3, with 11 bases identical to TRBD1. The germline gives CDR1 LNHDA, CDR2 SQIVND (reference sequence). Trimming removed 5 bases from V and 9 bases from J; junction bases left unmatched: 10. This CDR3 is built from 15 residues. The CDR3 coding sequence is TGTGCCAGTAGTCTTGGGACAGGGGGTTACGAAACGCAGTATTTT. Translation: CASSLGTGGYETQYF.

The V call is TRBV5-1, the J call TRBJ2-3; perhaps TRBD1 as D (6 bases). The ends were cut back, 0 bases at V and 5 bases at J, with 10 bases in the middle. From germline, CDR1 is SGHRS and CDR2 YFSETQ. The CDR3 consists of 14 residues. This CDR3 is CASSLVGAKDTQYF. CDR3 nucleotides: TGCGCCAGCAGCTTGGTGGGGGCGAAAGATACGCAGTATTTT.

The chain couples TRBV6-2 or TRBV6-3 to TRBJ2-1; 9 nucleotides agree with TRBD2. V gave up 1 base and J gave up 4 bases; unmatched junction bases: 5. Germline CDR1 is MNHEY and CDR2 is SVGEGT. This CDR3 spans 16 amino acids. The CDR3 is CASSYFSSGAYNEQFF. In DNA, the CDR3 is TGTGCCAGCAGTTACTTTTCTAGCGGGGCTTACAATGAGCAGTTCTTC.

The gene calls are TRBV12-2 and TRBJ2-7. TRBV12-2 is labeled a pseudogene. The CDR3 runs to 13 residues. CDR3 region: CASRRPVSYEQYF. As DNA, the CDR3 is TGTGCAAGTCGACGGCCAGTCTCCTACGAGCAGTACTTC.

The CDR3 here is CSARGSYGYTF. CDR3 coding DNA: TGCAGTGCTAGGGGAAGTTATGGCTACACCTTC. J is TRBJ1-2 and V is TRBV20-1; D remains unclear. This CDR3 region has 11 residues. Trimming removed 3 bases at V and 5 bases at J, with 7 bases between. The germline CDR1 and CDR2 sequences are DFQATT and SNEGSKA (reference sequence).

A single count supports this clone. The chain combines TRBV29-1 with TRBJ2-7; weak D call: TRBD2 (5 bases). The V gene's germline CDR1 is SQVTM and CDR2 ANQGSEA. V was trimmed by 5 bases and J by 4 bases, leaving 18 bases between them. This CDR3 has 14 residues. The CDR3, as DNA: TGCAGCGTTCGGATTAGGTCTTCGGGGTACGAGCAGTACTTC. It yields the protein CSVRIRSSGYEQYF.

The gene calls are TRBV4-2 and TRBJ2-1, with 11 bases aligning to TRBD2. J gave up 5 bases and V 4 bases, and 7 bases lay outside the gene matches. CDR1 and CDR2 from the germline V gene are LGHNA and YNFKEQ. The CDR3 sequence is 16 residues long. The chain's CDR3 is CASSRPGLAVNNEQFF. In DNA form, the CDR3 reads TGTGCCAGCAGCCGACCGGGACTAGCGGTTAACAATGAGCAGTTCTTC.

This rearrangement joins TRBV6-2 or TRBV6-3 to TRBJ2-1; 16 positions agree with TRBD2. J was trimmed by 9 bases and V by 6 bases; bases with no gene match: 8. CDR3 length equals 16 residues. From germline, CDR1 is MNHEY and CDR2 SVGEGT. The CDR3 bases are TGTGCCAGCAGCCCCGGGACTAGCGGGAGGGTCGGTGAGCAGTTCTTC. Its translation: CASSPGTSGRVGEQFF.

The J gene is TRBJ2-5, the V gene TRBV11-2, with D possibly TRBD2 on 7 matching bases. This CDR3 is built from 15 residues. Between the trimmed V and J ends, which lost 2 bases and 4 bases, there was a span of 14 bases. CDR1 and CDR2 (germline): SGHAT, FQNNGV. CDR3: CASSLYGGARETQYF. The CDR3 region has the DNA TGTGCCAGCAGCTTATATGGGGGGGCTAGAGAGACCCAGTACTTC.

The chain links TRBV12-3 or TRBV12-4 to TRBJ1-1; D not resolved. This CDR3 comprises 13 residues. The V end was cut by 1 base, the J end by 8 bases, with 11 bases between. As DNA, the CDR3 is TGTGCCAGCAGTTTAGGTCGGGAATTAGAAGCTTTCTTT. Translated: CASSLGRELEAFF.

This chain uses TRBV11-3 with TRBJ2-2, with no clear D. Germline V gene sequence: CDR1 SGHNT, CDR2 YENEEA. Trimming stripped 5 bases from V and 7 bases from J, with 8 bases between. This CDR3 is 12 amino acids long. The CDR3 protein is CASSRTRGELFF. In nucleotides, the CDR3 is TGTGCCAGCAGCCGGACCCGCGGGGAGCTGTTTTTT.

This chain links TRBV19 with TRBJ1-6, with 7 positions matching TRBD1. This CDR3 region has 14 residues. Germline CDR1 LNHDA, CDR2 SQIVND (reference sequence). V trimming: 3 bases; J trimming: 11 bases; junction bases outside the gene matches: 7. The CDR3 sequence: CASSIGQGVTPLHF. The DNA of the CDR3 is TGTGCCAGTAGTATCGGGCAGGGGGTGACACCCCTCCACTTT.

The V and J genes are TRBV7-8 and TRBJ2-5; D is undetermined. The germline V gene encodes CDR1 SGHVS and CDR2 FQNEAQ. Trimming shortened V by 5 bases and J by 3 bases, and 13 bases separated the two germline ends. There are 14 residues in the CDR3. CDR3 bases: TGTGCCAGCAGCCCTAGAGTGTTTAAAGAGACCCAGTACTTC. Translating gives CASSPRVFKETQYF.

This clone appeared once. The rearrangement links TRBV4-1 to TRBJ2-3, with a tentative D call TRBD2 (6 bases). This CDR3 spans 16 amino acids. Germline V gene sequence: CDR1 MGHRA, CDR2 YSYEKL. Trimming stripped 4 bases from V and 2 bases from J, with 16 bases between. The CDR3 is CASSRIGGPFTDTQYF. The CDR3 bases are TGCGCCAGCAGCCGGATCGGGGGACCCTTCACAGATACGCAGTATTTT.

This clone is a singleton in its sample. The rearrangement uses TRBV2 and TRBJ1-5; 10 bases are a match to TRBD1. The germline gives CDR1 SNHLY, CDR2 FYNNEI. The CDR3 length is 15 residues. V dropped 8 bases and J dropped 0; count of bases not matched to a gene: 4. The CDR3 spells CASGTGDYSNQPQHF. For the CDR3, the DNA is TGTGCCAGCGGGACAGGGGACTATAGCAATCAGCCCCAGCATTTT.

CDR3 in amino acids: CASSLRLGGKDTQYF. The CDR3 DNA sequence: TGTGCCAGCAGCTTGCGGCTGGGCGGGAAGGATACGCAGTATTTT. The rearrangement links TRBV11-1 to TRBJ2-3; D may be TRBD2 (6 bases). Deletions cut 3 bases from V and 6 bases from J, with 16 bases between. CDR3 length: 15 residues. The germline V gene has CDR1 SGHAT and CDR2 FQDESV (reference sequence).

CDR3 sequence (DNA): TGTGCCACGGTGCAACCCGGGACTAGCGGGAGTTTGTCGCAGTTCTTC. It encodes CATVQPGTSGSLSQFF. The J gene is TRBJ2-1, the V gene TRBV24-1; 14 bases are a match to TRBD2. V gave up 10 bases and J gave up 12 bases; unmatched junction bases: 16. There are 16 residues in the CDR3. Germline CDR1 is KGHDR and CDR2 is SFDVKD.

This chain links TRBV6-7 with TRBJ1-2; TRBD1 aligns across 7 bases. TRBV6-7 is labeled an ORF, and its function is uncertain. Trimming removed 4 bases from V and 6 bases from J; junction bases left unmatched: 5. This CDR3 has 13 residues. The CDR3 protein is CASSFGQVDGYTF. For the CDR3, the DNA is TGTGCCAGCAGTTTTGGACAGGTGGATGGCTACACCTTC.

The chain couples TRBV19 to TRBJ2-2; the D gene is possibly TRBD2 (6 bases). Germline V lookup: CDR1 LNHDA, CDR2 SQIVND (reference sequence). This CDR3 comprises 16 residues. Deletions cut 5 bases from V and 0 bases from J, with 13 bases between. The DNA for the CDR3 is TGTGCCAGTAGTTACCTTAGCGGCGCGAACACCGGGGAGCTGTTTTTT. Residues: CASSYLSGANTGELFF.

J is TRBJ1-6 and V is TRBV12-3 or TRBV12-4; D not resolved. The CDR3 covers 13 residues. Trimming took off 5 bases at V and 14 bases at J, with 16 bases between the two ends. The DNA of the CDR3 is TGTGCCAGCAGTCCGATTTTAGCGGGCACCCTCCACTTT. This encodes CASSPILAGTLHF.

The rearrangement joins TRBV21-1 to TRBJ2-2; TRBD1 is the table's D call and was not checked against the DNA. TRBV21-1 is annotated as a pseudogene. This CDR3 spans 16 amino acids. DNA for the CDR3: TGTGCCAGCAGCAAAACCGGGACAGGGGACACCGGGGAGCTGTTTTTT. It codes for CASSKTGTGDTGELFF.

V and J are TRBV6-1 and TRBJ2-5; 8 bases agree with TRBD1. Germline assignment: CDR1 MNHNS and CDR2 SASEGT. Losses at the gene ends were 2 bases for V and 6 bases for J; bases not matched to a gene: 5. The CDR3 covers 14 residues. Written as DNA, the CDR3 is TGTGCCAGCAGTGAAACAGGGGGTATACAGACCCAGTACTTC. This encodes CASSETGGIQTQYF.

The chain couples TRBV10-2 to TRBJ2-3; no reliable D call. The V gene's germline CDR1 is WSHSY and CDR2 SAAADI. Trimming took off 6 bases at V and 1 base at J, with 11 bases between the two ends. CDR3 size: 14 residues. The CDR3 sequence: CASRLVGRTDTQYF. CDR3 nucleotides: TGCGCCAGCAGGCTAGTAGGTCGCACAGATACGCAGTATTTT.

V gene TRBV5-6 combines with J gene TRBJ1-6; D gene unclear. There are 17 residues in the CDR3. In germline, CDR1 is SGHDT, CDR2 YYEEEE. The V end lost 0 bases, the J end lost 9 bases, and 19 bases lay between the germline ends. This CDR3 is CASSLDAGIGSRSPLHF. The CDR3 DNA sequence: TGTGCCAGCAGCTTGGACGCTGGGATCGGCTCTCGTTCACCCCTCCACTTT.

The chain employs TRBV7-8 and TRBJ1-1; the match to TRBD1 covers 10 bases. The CDR3 covers 15 residues. CDR1 SGHVS and CDR2 FQNEAQ come from the germline V gene. The J segment lost 1 base and the V segment lost 3 bases, leaving 2 bases of the junction unmatched. The CDR3 reads CASSLGTGANTEAFF. As DNA, the CDR3 is TGTGCCAGCAGCTTGGGGACAGGGGCGAACACTGAAGCTTTCTTT.

The rearrangement joins TRBV2 to TRBJ2-1; 13 nucleotides line up with TRBD2. V was clipped by 3 bases and J by 4 bases; unmatched bases: 3. The germline gives CDR1 SNHLY, CDR2 FYNNEI. There are 16 residues in the CDR3. CDR3 sequence reads: CASSDKLAGGYNEQFF. DNA for the CDR3: TGTGCCAGCAGTGACAAACTAGCGGGGGGGTACAATGAGCAGTTCTTC.